Presented here are 17 T cell receptor beta chains from one specimen sequenced in a study of blood T cell repertoires in COVID-19. TCRdb's copy holds only in-frame clones and misses some; the assay was immunoSEQ multiplex PCR. The repertoire consists of about 300,000 clones, with about 90% occurring once and the leading ten covering less than 6%. The sequenced material came from PBMCs or T cells enriched from blood (not recorded which). The receptors shown here come from a woman in her 30s who had recovered from COVID-19.

The CDR3 reads CASTSTLSYSNQPQHF. The CDR3 nucleotides are TGTGCCAGTACTTCCACACTATCCTATAGCAATCAGCCCCAGCATTTT. The chain uses TRBV19 and TRBJ1-5, with D unclear. CDR1 is LNHDA, CDR2 SQIVND, per germline (reference sequence). This CDR3 is built from 16 residues. V lost 7 bases and J lost 0, with 16 bases in between.

The chain uses TRBV19 and TRBJ1-5; perhaps TRBD1 as D (5 bases). The CDR3 has 12 amino acids. The V end was cut by 9 bases, the J end by 8 bases, with 14 bases between. The germline V gene encodes CDR1 LNHDA and CDR2 SQIVND (reference sequence). CDR3 DNA: TGTGCCAGCCAGTGGGGGGGTGAGCCCCAGCATTTT. It codes for CASQWGGEPQHF.

The J gene is TRBJ1-1, the V gene TRBV12-5; D gene uncertain. Trimming shortened V by 3 bases and J by 4 bases, and 12 bases separated the two germline ends. The V gene's germline CDR1 is LGHNT and CDR2 FRNRAP. This CDR3 spans 14 amino acids. The CDR3, as DNA: TGTGCTAGTGGTTTTTCCGTTCAGTCCACTGAAGCTTTCTTT. It yields the protein CASGFSVQSTEAFF. The full variable domain, in which reference TRBV12-5 and TRBJ1-1 provide the parts outside the CDR3, is DARVTQTPRHKVTEMGQEVTMRCQPILGHNTVFWYRQTMMQGLELLAYFRNRAPLDDSGMPKDRFSAEMPDATLATLKIQPSEPRDSAVYFCASGFSVQSTEAFFGQGTRLTVV.

The gene calls are TRBV4-1 and TRBJ2-3; TRBD2 is a possible D gene (5 bases). The CDR3 contains 15 residues. The germline gives CDR1 MGHRA, CDR2 YSYEKL. Trimming cost V 3 bases and J 0 bases, with 10 bases left between them. In nucleotides, the CDR3 is TGCGCCAGCAGCCAGTTGAGGGTTAGCACAGATACGCAGTATTTT. Translation: CASSQLRVSTDTQYF.

This rearrangement joins TRBV5-1 to TRBJ1-1; 7 positions match TRBD1. The CDR3 extends over 14 amino acids. With 2 bases clipped from V and 1 base from J, the junction kept 2 bases outside the gene matches. Germline V gene data show CDR1 as SGHRS and CDR2 as YFSETQ. The CDR3 sequence is CASSFDRENTEAFF. CDR3 bases: TGCGCCAGCAGCTTTGACAGGGAGAACACTGAAGCTTTCTTT.

The chain recombines TRBV19 with TRBJ1-1; D unclear. The CDR3 is made up of 15 amino acids. The V and J ends lost 6 bases and 2 bases respectively, with 16 bases between them. Germline CDR1 is LNHDA and CDR2 is SQIVND (reference sequence). The CDR3 sequence: CASRSPYEGNTEAFF. CDR3 coding DNA: TGTGCCAGTAGGTCCCCTTATGAGGGAAACACTGAAGCTTTCTTT.

This chain connects TRBV5-1 to TRBJ1-2; D possibly corresponds to TRBD1 (5 bases). The CDR3 extends over 13 amino acids. CDR1 and CDR2 from the germline V gene are SGHRS and YFSETQ. Trimming left V 4 bases short and J 3 bases short, with 10 bases between. The CDR3 DNA reads TGCGCCAGCAGCCCCTCGGGGGACTATGGCTACACCTTC. Residues: CASSPSGDYGYTF.

This rearrangement joins TRBV4-2 to TRBJ1-4, with 11 bases aligning to TRBD1. Trimming cost V 3 bases and J 6 bases; bases outside gene matches: 12. The CDR3 has 18 amino acids. Germline V gene data show CDR1 as LGHNA and CDR2 as YNFKEQ. The CDR3 DNA reads TGTGCCAGCAGCCAGGATCCCCGGACAGGGGGCAGTTATGAAAAACTGTTTTTT. As protein: CASSQDPRTGGSYEKLFF.

This rearrangement joins TRBV4-2 to TRBJ2-7, with 9 bases aligning to TRBD1. The CDR3 extends over 15 amino acids. CDR1 LGHNA and CDR2 YNFKEQ come from the germline V gene. V lost 0 bases and J lost 6; bases outside the gene matches: 6. The DNA for the CDR3 is TGTGCCAGCAGCCAAGACCCGGGACAGGGTGGCGAGCAGTACTTC. Its protein product is CASSQDPGQGGEQYF.

The J gene is TRBJ2-3, the V gene TRBV25-1; no definite D call. CDR3 size: 13 residues. With 1 base removed from V and 8 bases from J, the gap between germline ends came to 10 bases. In germline, CDR1 is MGHDK, CDR2 SYGVNS. The CDR3 DNA follows: TGTGCCAGCAGTGAATCCAGTCCTGGTACGCAGTATTTT. This encodes CASSESSPGTQYF.

V is TRBV5-4 and J is TRBJ2-2, with 11 positions matching TRBD2. J was trimmed by 3 bases and V by 4 bases; bases with no gene match: 8. Looked up from germline, CDR1 is SGHNT and CDR2 is YYREEE (reference sequence). This CDR3 is built from 17 residues. CDR3 residues: CASSAHRTSGYTGELFF. CDR3 sequence (DNA): TGTGCCAGCAGCGCGCACCGGACTAGCGGGTACACCGGGGAGCTGTTTTTT.

Here the CDR3 DNA reads TGTGCCAGTCAGAGTGGCGGGGGGGCAAACACCGGGGAGCTGTTTTTT. The encoded protein is CASQSGGGANTGELFF. The chain recombines TRBV7-2 with TRBJ2-2, with TRBD2 matching 9 bases. Looked up from germline, CDR1 is SGHTA and CDR2 is FQGNSA. J gave up 2 bases and V 9 bases, and 10 bases lay outside the gene matches. This CDR3 has 16 amino acids. Together with reference TRBV7-2 and TRBJ2-2, the CDR3 gives the full variable domain: GAGVSQSPSNKVTEKGKDVELRCDPISGHTALYWYRQSLGQGLEFLIYFQGNSAPDKSGLPSDRFSAERTGGSVSTLTIQRTQQEDSAVYLCASQSGGGANTGELFFGEGSRLTVL.

The chain joins TRBV7-9 to TRBJ1-3, with TRBD1 matching over 9 bases. In germline, CDR1 is SEHNR, CDR2 FQNEAQ (reference sequence). The CDR3 consists of 16 residues. V was pared by 5 bases and J by 4 bases, with 9 bases of the junction left unmatched. The CDR3 DNA is TGTGCCAGCAGCCTAAGGACAGGGGCCGAAGGAAACACCATATATTTT. This codes for CASSLRTGAEGNTIYF.

The chain links TRBV10-2 to TRBJ1-3; 7 nucleotides line up with TRBD1. This CDR3 has 14 amino acids. Germline CDR1 WSHSY, CDR2 SAAADI. J was trimmed by 0 bases and V by 5 bases; bases with no gene match: 1. As DNA, the CDR3 is TGCGCCAGCAGTACAGGGGACTCTGGAAACACCATATATTTT. Amino acids: CASSTGDSGNTIYF.

CDR3 sequence: CASSPQGQSSYEQYF. The CDR3, as DNA: TGTGCCAGCAGCCCACAGGGTCAGAGCTCCTACGAGCAGTACTTC. This rearrangement joins TRBV11-1 to TRBJ2-7, with D possibly TRBD1 on 6 matching bases. CDR1 and CDR2 (germline): SGHAT, FQDESV (reference sequence). There are 15 residues in the CDR3. V was clipped by 5 bases and J by 0 bases, with 14 bases between them. Full variable domain (rest looked up from reference TRBV11-1 and TRBJ2-7): EAEVAQSPRYKITEKSQAVAFWCDPISGHATLYWYRQILGQGPELLVQFQDESVVDDSQLPKDRFSAERLKGVDSTLKIQPAELGDSAMYLCASSPQGQSSYEQYFGPGTRLTVT.

The J gene is TRBJ1-1, the V gene TRBV5-1; 7 bases align to TRBD1. CDR3 length equals 18 residues. Germline V gene lookup returns CDR1 SGHRS and CDR2 YFSETQ. Unmatched junction bases numbered 17, after V lost 2 bases and J lost 4 bases. The CDR3 is CASSFPDEYGQAGTEAFF. The CDR3 nucleotides read TGCGCCAGCAGCTTTCCTGACGAATACGGACAGGCGGGCACTGAAGCTTTCTTT.

The chain is built from TRBV11-3 and TRBJ1-3, with 7 nucleotides matching TRBD1. This CDR3 is 16 amino acids long. Germline lookup yields CDR1 SGHNT and CDR2 YENEEA. J lost 2 bases, V lost 3 bases, and 7 bases had no gene match. CDR3 amino acids: CASSFGWTGPGNTIYF. CDR3 sequence (DNA): TGTGCCAGCAGCTTCGGTTGGACAGGACCTGGAAACACCATATATTTT.